This TCR beta chain was recovered during a study of cytomegalovirus exposure and HLA in healthy donors. The germline V gene encodes CDR1 MGHRA and CDR2 YSYEKL. The CDR3 totals 17 residues. Trimming cost V 4 bases and J 1 base, with 17 bases left between them. The PCR ran on 60 Vbeta and 13 Jbeta primers. Measured with immunoSEQ multiplex PCR; TCRdb has only the in-frame clones, and not every one. The sample holds about 86,000 clones; over 70% are singletons and the top ten take more than 7%. Note on this clone: No antigen is known for it.

Study-level findings and limits: It was 150 to 200 TCR beta chains that were listed as cytomegalovirus-associated. An assumption of roughly uniform sequencing depth across donors underlay the presence/absence analyses.

Sequencing was done on a sample of PBMCs. The chain employs TRBV4-1 and TRBJ2-4; tentatively, D is TRBD2 (6 bases). The TCR was taken from a man aged 60 to 75 in good health and CMV-seronegative. The CDR3, as DNA: TGCGCCAGCAGCCCCCCCGGGACGGGACTCGCCAAAAACATTCAGTACTTC. Protein: CASSPPGTGLAKNIQYF.